This passage covers 24 T cell receptor beta chains from one sample sequenced in a study of blood T cells in healthy people across ages. A second PCR, run for about 7 to 11 cycles, used a sample-barcoded 5' primer plus a J-beta primer mix. TCRdb independently ran MiXCR on the 5' RACE reads; one entry per CDR3 protein. The table records about 1.4 million distinct CDR3 sequences, almost 60% of them present only once. The sample consisted of blood. The origin of the receptors is a man in his late teens or twenties in good health.

The V and J genes are TRBV20-1 and TRBJ2-4; 11 nucleotides line up with TRBD2. The germline CDR1 and CDR2 sequences are DFQATT and SNEGSKA (reference sequence). This CDR3 comprises 13 residues. V trimming: 2 bases; J trimming: 13 bases; junction bases outside the gene matches: 7. DNA of the CDR3: TGCAGTGCTAGAACACTAGCGGGAGTGCAGCAGTACTTC. This codes for CSARTLAGVQQYF.

This chain uses TRBV6-5 with TRBJ2-3; D gene unclear. Per the germline V gene, CDR1 is MNHEY and CDR2 is SVGAGI. The CDR3 spans 11 residues. V was trimmed by 8 bases and J by 6 bases, leaving 9 bases between them. In DNA, the CDR3 is TGTGCCAGCGCGAGGTCGGATACGCAGTATTTT. Protein product: CASARSDTQYF.

The rearrangement links TRBV6-4 to TRBJ2-1, with D tentatively TRBD2 (6 bases). V lost 2 bases and J 2 bases, leaving 13 bases between the germline ends. Germline CDR1 and CDR2: MRHNA and SNTAGT. This CDR3 contains 16 residues. The CDR3 region is CASSDPRDTTYNEQFF. The CDR3 bases are TGTGCCAGCAGTGACCCGCGGGATACCACCTACAATGAGCAGTTCTTC.

J is TRBJ2-1 and V is TRBV20-1; 12 bases align to TRBD2. The junction had 7 bases not matched to a gene; V was cut back by 3 bases and J by 1 base. The CDR3 sequence is 17 residues long. Looked up from germline, CDR1 is DFQATT and CDR2 is SNEGSKA (reference sequence). CDR3 sequence reads: CSASGTSGWESYNEQFF. CDR3 nucleotides: TGCAGTGCTAGCGGGACTAGCGGGTGGGAGTCCTACAATGAGCAGTTCTTC.

The V call is TRBV10-3, the J call TRBJ2-7; D is uncertain. The V end was cut by 0 bases, the J end by 2 bases, with 11 bases between. This CDR3 has 15 amino acids. Germline V lookup: CDR1 ENHRY, CDR2 SYGVKD. CDR3 residues: CAISESELSAYEQYF. The CDR3, as DNA: TGTGCCATCAGTGAGTCGGAGTTATCCGCCTACGAGCAGTACTTC.

This chain joins TRBV28 and TRBJ1-5; maybe TRBD1 (6 bases). Germline V CDR1 and CDR2: MDHEN, SYDVKM. The CDR3 extends over 17 amino acids. Trimming pared 4 bases from V and 0 bases from J, leaving 16 bases between. CDR3 amino acids: CASSSTRRGPSNQPQHF. CDR3 bases: TGTGCCAGCAGTTCAACCCGCAGGGGTCCTAGCAATCAGCCCCAGCATTTT.

The chain carries TRBV6-6 and TRBJ2-2, with TRBD1 identical over 7 bases. Germline lookup yields CDR1 MNHNY and CDR2 SVGAGI (reference sequence). After removal of 5 bases from V and 5 bases from J, the junction contained 8 bases not matched to a gene. The CDR3 consists of 15 residues. CDR3 DNA: TGTGCCAGCAGTAAGGGACAGTTGTGGACCGGGGAGCTGTTTTTT. This codes for CASSKGQLWTGELFF.

The CDR3 bases are TGCAGCGTTGATGGGGGAGACGGAAACACCGGGGAGCTGTTTTTT. This translates into CSVDGGDGNTGELFF. The chain is built from TRBV29-1 and TRBJ2-2, with D perhaps TRBD1 or TRBD2 (5 bases each). Deletions cut 3 bases from V and 2 bases from J, with 13 bases between. The CDR3 contains 15 residues. Germline V gene lookup returns CDR1 SQVTM and CDR2 ANQGSEA.

The count of this clonotype is one. The chain uses TRBV20-1 and TRBJ2-5; 10 bases agree with TRBD2. The CDR3 has 18 residues. Looked up from germline, CDR1 is DFQATT and CDR2 is SNEGSKA (reference sequence). Trimming at V came to 3 bases and at J to 11 bases, leaving 24 bases not matched to a gene. The CDR3 is CSASLRISGRAWSNEQYF. CDR3 DNA sequence: TGCAGTGCTAGCCTCCGAATAAGCGGGAGGGCCTGGTCCAATGAGCAGTACTTC.

This clonotype was counted a few times. V is TRBV7-8 and J is TRBJ2-1; tentatively, D is TRBD2 (5 bases). Between the trimmed V and J ends, which lost 5 bases and 8 bases, there was a span of 19 bases. Germline-derived CDR1 and CDR2 are SGHVS and FQNEAQ. The CDR3 totals 15 residues. CDR3 in amino acids: CASSRYPPGKDEQFF. In DNA form, the CDR3 reads TGTGCCAGCAGCCGATACCCACCGGGGAAGGATGAGCAGTTCTTC.

J is TRBJ1-1 and V is TRBV6-5; 7 nucleotides line up with TRBD1. CDR3 size: 18 residues. The J segment lost 3 bases and the V segment lost 0 bases, leaving 13 bases of the junction unmatched. CDR1 MNHEY and CDR2 SVGAGI come from the germline V gene. CDR3: CASSYSSHRGRPYTEAFF. CDR3 DNA: TGTGCCAGCAGTTACTCATCCCACAGGGGACGGCCCTACACTGAAGCTTTCTTT.

The chain links TRBV6-4 to TRBJ2-1; TRBD2 agrees at 7 bases. Germline CDR1 reads MRHNA; CDR2 reads SNTAGT. This CDR3 is 15 amino acids long. Trimming took 6 bases from V and 8 from J; bases not matched to a gene: 13. CDR3 residues: CASSRTGTKMDEQFF. CDR3 DNA sequence: TGTGCCAGCAGCAGAACCGGGACTAAGATGGATGAGCAGTTCTTC.

This clonotype was observed a handful of times. The rearrangement uses TRBV12-3 or TRBV12-4 and TRBJ2-5; possibly TRBD1 or TRBD2 for D (6 bases each). The V gene lost 6 bases and the J gene lost 5 bases, with 13 bases spanning the gap. The CDR3 is 13 residues long. The CDR3 loop is CASSSLGGETQYF. DNA of the CDR3: TGTGCCAGCAGCTCCCTAGGGGGGGAGACCCAGTACTTC.

The chain employs TRBV12-3 or TRBV12-4 and TRBJ2-4, with 8 bases identical to TRBD2. The J segment lost 1 base and the V segment lost 6 bases, leaving 14 bases of the junction unmatched. The CDR3 contains 18 residues. The CDR3 bases are TGTGCCAGCAGGGGTCTGGCGGGAGGCCCCCCTGCCAAAAACATTCAGTACTTC. This translates into CASRGLAGGPPAKNIQYF.

The chain employs TRBV12-3 or TRBV12-4 and TRBJ1-1; 10 bases align to TRBD1. CDR3 length: 16 amino acids. J was trimmed by 0 bases and V by 6 bases; bases with no gene match: 7. The CDR3 protein is CASRADRGPMNTEAFF. The CDR3 bases are TGTGCCAGCAGGGCAGACAGGGGGCCGATGAACACTGAAGCTTTCTTT.

V usage is TRBV15 and J usage is TRBJ2-1; 8 positions agree with TRBD2. Germline lookup yields CDR1 LNHNV and CDR2 YYDKDF (reference sequence). This CDR3 comprises 16 residues. Germline trimming cut 1 base from V and 3 bases from J; bases unmatched to any gene: 5. CDR3 in DNA: TGTGCCACCAGCAGAGTCTCCCGGGGGGGCTACAATGAGCAGTTCTTC. As protein: CATSRVSRGGYNEQFF. Together with reference TRBV15 and TRBJ2-1, the CDR3 gives the full variable domain: DAMVIQNPRYQVTQFGKPVTLSCSQTLNHNVMYWYQQKSSQAPKLLFHYYDKDFNNEADTPDNFQSRRPNTSFCFLDIRSPGLGDTAMYLCATSRVSRGGYNEQFFGPGTRLTVL.

The CDR3 spells CAIGGRQETQYF. The CDR3 coding sequence is TGTGCCATCGGGGGACGGCAAGAGACCCAGTACTTC. The V and J genes are TRBV10-3 and TRBJ2-5; D tentatively fits TRBD1 or TRBD2 (5 bases each). CDR1 and CDR2 from the germline V gene are ENHRY and SYGVKD. Trimming took off 8 bases at V and 2 bases at J, with 9 bases between the two ends. The CDR3 totals 12 residues.

This clonotype appeared a few times. The chain employs TRBV27 and TRBJ2-1, with 7 bases that match TRBD2. This CDR3 comprises 13 residues. CDR1 MNHEY and CDR2 SMNVEV come from the germline V gene (reference sequence). With 3 bases clipped from V and 7 bases from J, the junction kept 3 bases outside the gene matches. CDR3 loop: CASSFGGVNEQFF. The CDR3 DNA follows: TGTGCCAGCAGTTTTGGGGGGGTAAATGAGCAGTTCTTC.

The chain has TRBV20-1 and TRBJ2-3; TRBD2 is a possible D gene (7 bases). This CDR3 region has 13 residues. V shed 5 bases and J shed 6 bases, with 15 bases lying between them. CDR1 is DFQATT and CDR2 is SNEGSKA in the germline V gene (reference sequence). The CDR3 DNA sequence: TGCAGTGCTGTTAGGGGGGGTGCCGATACGCAGTATTTT. Protein: CSAVRGGADTQYF.

The rearrangement uses TRBV28 and TRBJ2-3, with D possibly TRBD2 on 6 matching bases. Germline V gene data show CDR1 as MDHEN and CDR2 as SYDVKM. The CDR3 loop spans 17 amino acids. Trimming shortened V by 8 bases and J by 2 bases, and 23 bases separated the two germline ends. CDR3 in DNA: TGTGCCAGCGTGGGCCCTCGGGCGGGGATTTACACAGATACGCAGTATTTT. Residues: CASVGPRAGIYTDTQYF.

J is TRBJ1-2 and V is TRBV2; tentative D call: TRBD1 (5 bases). The CDR3 is 16 residues long. The germline V and J ends were trimmed by 10 bases and 6 bases, with 27 bases remaining between them. In germline, CDR1 is SNHLY, CDR2 FYNNEI. CDR3: CATNPGPYLEGNGYTF. CDR3 sequence (DNA): TGTGCCACGAATCCGGGACCGTACTTGGAAGGCAATGGCTACACCTTC.

The chain employs TRBV6-6 and TRBJ2-3; D not certain. With 1 base removed from V and 5 bases from J, the gap between germline ends came to 4 bases. Germline values: CDR1 MNHNY, CDR2 SVGAGI (reference sequence). The CDR3 spans 12 residues. The chain's CDR3 is CASSYLVDTQYF. CDR3 DNA: TGTGCCAGCAGTTACTTGGTAGATACGCAGTATTTT.

This clonotype was picked up a small number of times. The CDR3 region is CASKGQGDTQYF. The CDR3 DNA reads TGTGCCAGCAAGGGGCAAGGAGATACGCAGTATTTT. This chain links TRBV2 with TRBJ2-3; a possible D gene is TRBD1 (5 bases). CDR1 and CDR2 from the germline V gene are SNHLY and FYNNEI. This CDR3 is 12 amino acids long. V was clipped by 7 bases and J by 5 bases, with 10 bases between them.

The chain has TRBV7-8 and TRBJ1-2; maybe TRBD1 (6 bases). Germline V gene lookup returns CDR1 SGHVS and CDR2 FQNEAQ. This CDR3 spans 15 amino acids. Trimming shortened V by 5 bases and J by 4 bases, and 17 bases separated the two germline ends. CDR3 bases: TGTGCCAGCAGCCGCAGCAACAGGGACCTCTATGGCTACACCTTC. This gives the protein CASSRSNRDLYGYTF. Full variable domain (remainder filled in from reference TRBV7-8 and TRBJ1-2): GAGVSQSPRYKVAKRGQDVALRCDPISGHVSLFWYQQALGQGPEFLTYFQNEAQLDKSGLPSDRFFAERPEGSVSTLKIQRTQQEDSAVYLCASSRSNRDLYGYTFGSGTRLTVV.